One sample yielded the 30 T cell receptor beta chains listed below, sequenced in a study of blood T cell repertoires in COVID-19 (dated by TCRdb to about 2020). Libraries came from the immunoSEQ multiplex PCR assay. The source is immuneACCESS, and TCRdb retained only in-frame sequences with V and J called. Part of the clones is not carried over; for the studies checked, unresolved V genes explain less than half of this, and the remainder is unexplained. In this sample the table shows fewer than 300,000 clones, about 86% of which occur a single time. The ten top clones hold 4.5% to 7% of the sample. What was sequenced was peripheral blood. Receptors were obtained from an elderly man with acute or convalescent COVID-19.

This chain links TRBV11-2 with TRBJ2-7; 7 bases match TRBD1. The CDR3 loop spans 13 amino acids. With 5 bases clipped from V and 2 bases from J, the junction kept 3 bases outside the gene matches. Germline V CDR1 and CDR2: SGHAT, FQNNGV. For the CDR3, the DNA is TGTGCCAGCAGCACCGGGACAGCCTACGAGCAGTACTTC. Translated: CASSTGTAYEQYF.

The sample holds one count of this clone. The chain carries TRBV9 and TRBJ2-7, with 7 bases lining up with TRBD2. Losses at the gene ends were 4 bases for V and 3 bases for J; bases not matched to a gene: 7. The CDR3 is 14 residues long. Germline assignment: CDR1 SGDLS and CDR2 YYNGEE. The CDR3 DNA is TGTGCCAGCAGCCCGACCGGGGGGATCTACGAGCAGTACTTC. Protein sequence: CASSPTGGIYEQYF.

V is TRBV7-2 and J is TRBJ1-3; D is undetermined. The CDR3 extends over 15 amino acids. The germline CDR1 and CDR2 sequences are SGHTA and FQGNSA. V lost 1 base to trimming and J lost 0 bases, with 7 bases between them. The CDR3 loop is CASSLVHGSGNTIYF. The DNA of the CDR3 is TGTGCCAGCAGCTTAGTACATGGCTCTGGAAACACCATATATTTT. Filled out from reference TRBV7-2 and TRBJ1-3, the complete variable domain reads GAGVSQSPSNKVTEKGKDVELRCDPISGHTALYWYRQSLGQGLEFLIYFQGNSAPDKSGLPSDRFSAERTGGSVSTLTIQRTQQEDSAVYLCASSLVHGSGNTIYFGEGSWLTVV.

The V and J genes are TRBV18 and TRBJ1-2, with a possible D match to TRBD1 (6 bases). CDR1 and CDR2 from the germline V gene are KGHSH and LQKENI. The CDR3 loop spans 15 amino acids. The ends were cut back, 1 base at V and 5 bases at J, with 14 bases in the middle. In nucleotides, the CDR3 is TGTGCCAGCTCACCACTTGTGGACAGTCTTTATGGCTACACCTTC. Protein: CASSPLVDSLYGYTF.

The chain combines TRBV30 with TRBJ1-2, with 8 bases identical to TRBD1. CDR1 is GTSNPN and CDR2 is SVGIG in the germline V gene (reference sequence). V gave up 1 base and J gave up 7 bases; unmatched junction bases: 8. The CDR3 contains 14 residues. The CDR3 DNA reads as TGTGCCTGGAGTGCGACAGGGGCCGTAGGTGGCTACACCTTC. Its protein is CAWSATGAVGGYTF.

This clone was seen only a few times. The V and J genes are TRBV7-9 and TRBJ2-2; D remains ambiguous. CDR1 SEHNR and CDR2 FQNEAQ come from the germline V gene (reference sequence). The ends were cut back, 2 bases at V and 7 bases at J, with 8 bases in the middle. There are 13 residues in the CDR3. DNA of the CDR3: TGTGCCAGCAGCTTACAGGAAATCGGGGAGCTGTTTTTT. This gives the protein CASSLQEIGELFF.

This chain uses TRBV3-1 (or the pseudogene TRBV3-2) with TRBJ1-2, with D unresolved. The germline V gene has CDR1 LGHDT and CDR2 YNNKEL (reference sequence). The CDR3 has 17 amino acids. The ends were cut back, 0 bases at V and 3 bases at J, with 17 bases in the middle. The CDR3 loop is CASSQELSSTTYYGYTF. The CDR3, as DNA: TGTGCCAGCAGCCAAGAGTTGTCGTCTACTACTTACTATGGCTACACCTTC.

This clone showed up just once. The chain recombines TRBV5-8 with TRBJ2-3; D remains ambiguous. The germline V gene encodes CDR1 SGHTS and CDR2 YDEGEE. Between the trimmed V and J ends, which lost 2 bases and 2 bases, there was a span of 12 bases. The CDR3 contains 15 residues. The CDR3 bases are TGTGCCAGCAGCTTAGACCGAGGAGTCACAGATACGCAGTATTTT. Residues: CASSLDRGVTDTQYF.

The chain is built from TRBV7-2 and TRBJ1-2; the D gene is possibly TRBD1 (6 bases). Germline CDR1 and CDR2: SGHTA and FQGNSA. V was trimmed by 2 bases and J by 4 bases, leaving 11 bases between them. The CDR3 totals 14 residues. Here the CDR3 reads CASSLSGGSYGYTF. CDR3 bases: TGTGCCAGCAGCTTAAGTGGGGGCAGCTATGGCTACACCTTC.

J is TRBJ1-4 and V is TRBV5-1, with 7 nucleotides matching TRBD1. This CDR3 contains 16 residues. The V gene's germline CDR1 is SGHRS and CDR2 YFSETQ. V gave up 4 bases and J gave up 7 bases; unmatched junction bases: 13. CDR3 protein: CASSEREQGPSEKLFF. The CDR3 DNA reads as TGCGCCAGCAGCGAACGCGAACAGGGGCCTAGTGAAAAACTGTTTTTT.

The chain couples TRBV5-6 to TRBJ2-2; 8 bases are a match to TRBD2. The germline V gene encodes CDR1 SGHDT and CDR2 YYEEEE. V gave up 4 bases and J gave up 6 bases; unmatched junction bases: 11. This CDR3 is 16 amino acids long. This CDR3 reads CASSVREAGASGELFF. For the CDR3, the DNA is TGTGCCAGCAGCGTCCGTGAAGCGGGAGCATCCGGGGAGCTGTTTTTT.

As DNA, the CDR3 is TGTGCCAGCAGCCAAGTTGGGGGCTTGGGACAGGCCAATGAAAAACTGTTTTTT. It specifies CASSQVGGLGQANEKLFF. V and J are TRBV3-1 (or the pseudogene TRBV3-2) and TRBJ1-4; 8 nucleotides agree with TRBD1. CDR3 size: 18 residues. The germline V gene encodes CDR1 LGHDT and CDR2 YNNKEL (reference sequence). Trimming took 1 base from V and 5 from J; bases not matched to a gene: 12.

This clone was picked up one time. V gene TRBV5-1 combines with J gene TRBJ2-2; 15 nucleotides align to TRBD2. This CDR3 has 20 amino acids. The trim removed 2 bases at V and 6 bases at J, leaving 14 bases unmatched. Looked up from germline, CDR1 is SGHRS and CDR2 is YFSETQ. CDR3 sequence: CASSFDHYLGTSGRSGELFF. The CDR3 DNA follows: TGCGCCAGCAGCTTCGACCACTACCTGGGGACTAGCGGGAGGTCCGGGGAGCTGTTTTTT. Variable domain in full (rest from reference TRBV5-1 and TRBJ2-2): KAGVTQTPRYLIKTRGQQVTLSCSPISGHRSVSWYQQTPGQGLQFLFEYFSETQRNKGNFPGRFSGRQFSNSRSEMNVSTLELGDSALYLCASSFDHYLGTSGRSGELFFGEGSRLTVL.

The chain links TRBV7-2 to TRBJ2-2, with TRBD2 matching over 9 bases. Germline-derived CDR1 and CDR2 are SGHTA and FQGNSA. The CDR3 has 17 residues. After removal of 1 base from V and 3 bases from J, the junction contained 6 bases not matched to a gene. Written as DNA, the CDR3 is TGTGCCAGCAGCTTAGTGAGCGGGGGGTCCGACACCGGGGAGCTGTTTTTT. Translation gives CASSLVSGGSDTGELFF.

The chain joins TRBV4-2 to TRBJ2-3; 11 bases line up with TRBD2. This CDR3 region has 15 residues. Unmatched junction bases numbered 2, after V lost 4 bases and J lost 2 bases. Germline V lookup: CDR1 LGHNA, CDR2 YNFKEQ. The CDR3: CASSPSGGFTDTQYF. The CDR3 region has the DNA TGTGCCAGCAGCCCTAGCGGGGGGTTCACAGATACGCAGTATTTT.

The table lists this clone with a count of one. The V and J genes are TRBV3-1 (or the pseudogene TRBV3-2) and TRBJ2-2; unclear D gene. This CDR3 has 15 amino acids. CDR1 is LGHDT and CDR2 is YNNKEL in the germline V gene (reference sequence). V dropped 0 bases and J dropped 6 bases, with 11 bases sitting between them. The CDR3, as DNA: TGTGCCAGCAGCCAAGAATGGCTAGTTGCCGGGGAGCTGTTTTTT. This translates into CASSQEWLVAGELFF.

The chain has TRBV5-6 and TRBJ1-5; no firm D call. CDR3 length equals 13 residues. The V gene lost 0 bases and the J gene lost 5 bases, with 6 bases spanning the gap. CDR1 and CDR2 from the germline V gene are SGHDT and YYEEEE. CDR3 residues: CASSLARDQPQHF. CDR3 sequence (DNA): TGTGCCAGCAGCTTGGCTAGAGATCAGCCCCAGCATTTT.

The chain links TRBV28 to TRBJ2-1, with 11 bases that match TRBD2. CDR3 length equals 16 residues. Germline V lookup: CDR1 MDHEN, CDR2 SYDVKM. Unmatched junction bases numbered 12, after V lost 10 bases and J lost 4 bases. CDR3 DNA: TGTGCCAACCATCCCAGGGGACTAGCGGTTTACAATGAGCAGTTCTTC. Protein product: CANHPRGLAVYNEQFF. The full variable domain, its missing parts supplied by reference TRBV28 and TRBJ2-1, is DVKVTQSSRYLVKRTGEKVFLECVQDMDHENMFWYRQDPGLGLRLIYFSYDVKMKEKGDIPEGYSVSREKKERFSLILESASTNQTSMYLCANHPRGLAVYNEQFFGPGTRLTVL.

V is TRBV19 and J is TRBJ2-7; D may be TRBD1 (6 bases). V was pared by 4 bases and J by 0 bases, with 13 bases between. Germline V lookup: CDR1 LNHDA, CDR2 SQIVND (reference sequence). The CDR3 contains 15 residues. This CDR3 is CASSTGQSYSYEQYF. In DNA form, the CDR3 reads TGTGCCAGTAGTACAGGACAGTCGTACTCCTACGAGCAGTACTTC.

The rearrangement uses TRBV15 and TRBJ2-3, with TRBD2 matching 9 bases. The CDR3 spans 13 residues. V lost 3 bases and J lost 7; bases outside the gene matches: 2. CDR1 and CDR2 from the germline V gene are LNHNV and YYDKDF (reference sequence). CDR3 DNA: TGTGCCACCAGCAGTAGCGGGAGTAATACGCAGTATTTT. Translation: CATSSSGSNTQYF. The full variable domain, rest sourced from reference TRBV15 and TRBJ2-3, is DAMVIQNPRYQVTQFGKPVTLSCSQTLNHNVMYWYQQKSSQAPKLLFHYYDKDFNNEADTPDNFQSRRPNTSFCFLDIRSPGLGDTAMYLCATSSSGSNTQYFGPGTRLTVL.

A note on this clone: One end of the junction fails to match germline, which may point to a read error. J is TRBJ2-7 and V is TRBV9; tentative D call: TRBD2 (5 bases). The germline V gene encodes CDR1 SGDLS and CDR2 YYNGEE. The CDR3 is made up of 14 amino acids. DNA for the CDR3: TGTGTCAGCAGCGCCCTCCCCCGCGGGTCGGAGCAGTACTTC. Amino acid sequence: CVSSALPRGSEQYF. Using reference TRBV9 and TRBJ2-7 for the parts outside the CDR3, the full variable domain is DSGVTQTPKHLITATGQRVTLRCSPRSGDLSVYWYQQSLDQGLQFLIQYYNGEERAKGNILERFSAQQFPDLHSELNLSSLELGDSALYFCVSSALPRGSEQYFGPGTRLTVT.

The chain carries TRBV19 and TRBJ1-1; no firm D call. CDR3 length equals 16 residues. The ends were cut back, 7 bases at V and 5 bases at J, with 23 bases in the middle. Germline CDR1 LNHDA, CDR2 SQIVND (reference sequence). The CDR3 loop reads CASTFNGGTLRTEAFF. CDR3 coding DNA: TGTGCCAGTACCTTCAACGGAGGTACGCTGCGGACTGAAGCTTTCTTT.

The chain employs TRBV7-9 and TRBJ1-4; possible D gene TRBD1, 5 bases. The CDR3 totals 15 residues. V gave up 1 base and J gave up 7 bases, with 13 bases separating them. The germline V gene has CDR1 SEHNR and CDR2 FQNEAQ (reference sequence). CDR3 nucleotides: TGTGCCAGCAGCTTAGAGGGGCGGGGAAGTGAAAAACTGTTTTTT. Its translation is CASSLEGRGSEKLFF.

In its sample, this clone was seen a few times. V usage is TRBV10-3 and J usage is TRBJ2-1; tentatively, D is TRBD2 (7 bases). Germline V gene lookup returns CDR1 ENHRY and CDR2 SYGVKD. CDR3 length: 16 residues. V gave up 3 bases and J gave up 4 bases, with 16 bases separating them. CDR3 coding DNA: TGTGCCATCAGTGACCTGGGGGGCGGGAGTTACAATGAGCAGTTCTTC. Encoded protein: CAISDLGGGSYNEQFF.

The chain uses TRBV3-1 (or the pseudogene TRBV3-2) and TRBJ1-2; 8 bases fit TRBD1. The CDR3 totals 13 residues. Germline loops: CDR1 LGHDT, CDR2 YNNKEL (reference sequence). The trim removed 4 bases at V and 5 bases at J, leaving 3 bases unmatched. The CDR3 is CASSPQGAYGYTF. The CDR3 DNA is TGTGCCAGCAGCCCTCAGGGGGCTTATGGCTACACCTTC.

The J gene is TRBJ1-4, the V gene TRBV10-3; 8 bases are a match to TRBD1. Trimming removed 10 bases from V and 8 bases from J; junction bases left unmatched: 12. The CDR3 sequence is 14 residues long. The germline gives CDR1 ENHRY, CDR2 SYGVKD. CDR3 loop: CATLSGTGGEKLFF. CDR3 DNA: TGTGCCACCCTTTCCGGGACAGGAGGGGAAAAACTGTTTTTT.

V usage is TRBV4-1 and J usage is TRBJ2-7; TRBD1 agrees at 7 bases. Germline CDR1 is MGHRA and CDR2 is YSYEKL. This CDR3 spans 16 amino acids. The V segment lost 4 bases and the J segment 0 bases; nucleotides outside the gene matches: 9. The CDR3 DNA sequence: TGCGCCAGCAGCCGCCGCGGACAGGAGAGCTCCTACGAGCAGTACTTC. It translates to CASSRRGQESSYEQYF.

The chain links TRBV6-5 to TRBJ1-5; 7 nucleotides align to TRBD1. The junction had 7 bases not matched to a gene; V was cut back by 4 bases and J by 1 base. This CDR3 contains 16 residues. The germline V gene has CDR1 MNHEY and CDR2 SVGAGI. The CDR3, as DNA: TGTGCCAGCAGTTCCCCGGACAGGTGGAGCAATCAGCCCCAGCATTTT. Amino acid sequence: CASSSPDRWSNQPQHF.

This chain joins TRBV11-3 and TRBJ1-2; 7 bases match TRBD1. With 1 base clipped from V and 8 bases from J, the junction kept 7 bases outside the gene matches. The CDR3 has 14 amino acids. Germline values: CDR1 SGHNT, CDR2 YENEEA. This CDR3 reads CASSLGTGRDGYTF. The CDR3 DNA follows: TGTGCCAGCAGCTTAGGGACAGGACGGGACGGCTACACCTTC.

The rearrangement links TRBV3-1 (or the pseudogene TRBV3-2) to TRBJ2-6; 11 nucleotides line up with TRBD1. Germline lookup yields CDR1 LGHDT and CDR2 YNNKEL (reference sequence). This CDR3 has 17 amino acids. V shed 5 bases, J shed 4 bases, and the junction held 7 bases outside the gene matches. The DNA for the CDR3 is TGTGCCAGCAGCTGGACAGGGGGCGCAGAAGGGGCCAACGTCCTGACTTTC. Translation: CASSWTGGAEGANVLTF.